The 29 T cell receptor beta chains given below trace back to one sample, sequenced in a study of vaccination effects on CD4 cells after COVID-19 (dated by TCRdb to between 2021 and 2023). After roughly 11 days of culture, CD4+ T cells were isolated with the EasySep CD4+ T cell isolation kit. Two doses of either the BNT162b2 or the mRNA-1273 mRNA SARS-CoV-2 vaccine were administered to participants. No antigen has been identified for these receptors. Library method: the immunoSEQ multiplex PCR assay. The clones in this table, taken by TCRdb from immuneACCESS, are in-frame only. Not every clone is retained; where verified, under half of the shortfall comes from an unresolved V gene, and the cause of the rest is unknown. The sample table lists tens of thousands of clones, around 70% of them with a count of one. The leading ten clones occupy about 2% of the sample. The input for sequencing was CD4+ T cells from PBMCs cultured without peptide, taken after COVID-19 vaccination. These receptors were taken from a human donor who received a COVID-19 vaccine.

The genes are TRBV19 and TRBJ2-1, with 10 positions matching TRBD1. The CDR3 is 15 amino acids. J lost 4 bases, V lost 3 bases, and 3 bases had no gene match. CDR1 and CDR2 from the germline V gene are LNHDA and SQIVND (reference sequence). The CDR3 nucleotides are TGTGCCAGTAGTATTGGACAGGGGGTTTACAATGAGCAGTTCTTC. Amino acids: CASSIGQGVYNEQFF.

The chain employs TRBV6-5 and TRBJ1-6; 10 bases are a match to TRBD1. J gave up 11 bases and V 0 bases, and 4 bases lay outside the gene matches. Germline CDR1 and CDR2: MNHEY and SVGAGI. The CDR3 has 15 residues. CDR3 in DNA: TGTGCCAGCAGTTACTCGACAGGGGGCATGACACCCCTCCACTTT. It codes for CASSYSTGGMTPLHF.

The rearrangement links TRBV4-2 to TRBJ2-2, with no clear D. The CDR3 covers 15 residues. Germline CDR1 is LGHNA and CDR2 is YNFKEQ. Trimming left V 1 base short and J 5 bases short, with 11 bases between. The CDR3 loop reads CASSQGSRETGELFF. CDR3 DNA: TGTGCCAGCAGCCAAGGCTCTAGGGAAACCGGGGAGCTGTTTTTT.

This clone was seen once. CDR3 in amino acids: CASSPIAGYNEQFF. For the CDR3, the DNA is TGTGCCAGCAGCCCCATAGCGGGGTACAATGAGCAGTTCTTC. The chain combines TRBV3-1 (or the pseudogene TRBV3-2) with TRBJ2-1, with 8 bases aligning to TRBD2. Trimming at V came to 4 bases and at J to 4 bases, leaving 3 bases not matched to a gene. This CDR3 contains 14 residues. Per the germline V gene, CDR1 is LGHDT and CDR2 is YNNKEL (reference sequence).

The chain joins TRBV24-1 to TRBJ2-2; TRBD1 is a possible D gene (5 bases). Germline assignment: CDR1 KGHDR and CDR2 SFDVKD. The CDR3 consists of 12 residues. V was shortened by 4 bases and J by 7 bases, with 6 bases between the two germline ends. The CDR3 nucleotides are TGTGCCACCAGTGAGGGGCTCGGGGAGCTGTTTTTT. It encodes CATSEGLGELFF.

This sequence joins TRBV19 and TRBJ1-2; D is possibly TRBD1 (5 bases). The CDR3 contains 13 residues. Trimming took off 3 bases at V and 7 bases at J, with 12 bases between the two ends. The germline CDR1 and CDR2 sequences are LNHDA and SQIVND (reference sequence). CDR3 DNA sequence: TGTGCCAGTAGTATTAGGCAGGGCCCTGGCTACACCTTC. It is translated as CASSIRQGPGYTF. Full variable domain (missing parts from reference TRBV19 and TRBJ1-2): DGGITQSPKYLFRKEGQNVTLSCEQNLNHDAMYWYRQDPGQGLRLIYYSQIVNDFQKGDIAEGYSVSREKKESFPLTVTSAQKNPTAFYLCASSIRQGPGYTFGSGTRLTVV.

The chain carries TRBV4-2 and TRBJ2-7; D might be TRBD2 (5 bases). This CDR3 has 15 amino acids. V dropped 0 bases and J dropped 2 bases, with 11 bases sitting between them. Germline lookup yields CDR1 LGHNA and CDR2 YNFKEQ. CDR3 region: CASSQELEGTYEQYV. The CDR3 DNA follows: TGTGCCAGCAGCCAAGAATTAGAGGGTACCTACGAGCAGTACGTC.

This clone was seen only a few times. This chain links TRBV14 with TRBJ1-1, with 7 positions matching TRBD1. The J segment lost 1 base and the V segment lost 2 bases, leaving 4 bases of the junction unmatched. There are 15 residues in the CDR3. Germline V gene lookup returns CDR1 SGHDN and CDR2 FVKESK. The CDR3 DNA reads TGTGCCAGCAGCCAATATTGGACAGGGAACACTGAAGCTTTCTTT. Encoded protein: CASSQYWTGNTEAFF.

The chain is built from TRBV3-1 (or the pseudogene TRBV3-2) and TRBJ1-5; D is perhaps TRBD1 (6 bases). V was clipped by 1 base and J by 3 bases, with 7 bases between them. CDR3 length equals 14 residues. CDR1 and CDR2 (germline): LGHDT, YNNKEL (reference sequence). The CDR3 DNA reads TGTGCCAGCAGCCAAGGGGGACACAATCAGCCCCAGCATTTT. It specifies CASSQGGHNQPQHF.

A few counts support this clone. The genes are TRBV7-2 and TRBJ2-1; D unresolved. There are 11 residues in the CDR3. Germline V gene sequence: CDR1 SGHTA, CDR2 FQGNSA. Trimming took off 3 bases at V and 7 bases at J, with 4 bases between the two ends. DNA of the CDR3: TGTGCCAGCAGCTTTTTGAATGAGCAGTTCTTC. Translated, it gives CASSFLNEQFF.

The chain couples TRBV24-1 to TRBJ1-2, with D possibly being TRBD1 (5 bases). Germline assignment: CDR1 KGHDR and CDR2 SFDVKD. The V end lost 4 bases, the J end lost 4 bases, and 12 bases lay between the germline ends. The CDR3 extends over 14 amino acids. CDR3 nucleotides: TGTGCCACCAGTGACCCCGGGAGGGGCTATGGCTACACCTTC. Translation: CATSDPGRGYGYTF.

The genes are TRBV4-1 and TRBJ1-5, with a weak D call TRBD1 (5 bases). The CDR3 covers 18 residues. The germline CDR1 and CDR2 sequences are MGHRA and YSYEKL. With 1 base removed from V and 4 bases from J, the gap between germline ends came to 20 bases. The DNA for the CDR3 is TGCGCCAGCAGCCAAGGAGGTATTACAGGTAGAGGGAATCAGCCCCAGCATTTT. It encodes CASSQGGITGRGNQPQHF.

The genes are TRBV21-1 and TRBJ2-6. TRBV21-1 is assigned pseudogene status. This CDR3 comprises 18 residues. The CDR3 sequence: CAREKHTGISSGANVLTF. CDR3 nucleotide sequence: TGTGCCAGGGAGAAACATACTGGGATCAGCTCTGGGGCCAACGTCCTGACTTTC.

The V gene is TRBV6-5, the J gene TRBJ1-1, with D maybe TRBD1 (6 bases). Germline CDR1 MNHEY, CDR2 SVGAGI. The V and J ends lost 4 bases and 0 bases respectively, with 12 bases between them. The CDR3 is made up of 15 amino acids. CDR3 sequence reads: CASSLNRVLNTEAFF. The CDR3, as DNA: TGTGCCAGCAGTTTAAACAGGGTCTTGAACACTGAAGCTTTCTTT.

The V and J genes are TRBV4-1 and TRBJ2-5, with 10 bases matching TRBD2. The CDR3 spans 16 residues. The trim removed 1 base at V and 5 bases at J, leaving 7 bases unmatched. The germline V gene encodes CDR1 MGHRA and CDR2 YSYEKL. For the CDR3, the DNA is TGCGCCAGCAGCCAAGTCGGACTAGCGGTGAGGGAGACCCAGTACTTC. Translating it yields CASSQVGLAVRETQYF.

The gene calls are TRBV5-4 and TRBJ2-3, with TRBD1 matching 8 bases. V dropped 4 bases and J dropped 5; count of bases not matched to a gene: 9. This CDR3 spans 15 amino acids. CDR1 is SGHNT, CDR2 YYREEE, per germline (reference sequence). CDR3 in amino acids: CASSLGQGREDTQYF. The CDR3 DNA reads as TGTGCCAGCAGCCTCGGACAGGGTCGAGAAGATACGCAGTATTTT.

The CDR3 nucleotides read TGTGCCAGCAACAGAGCTCAGGGGGCGGCCGGGGAGCTGTTTTTT. It specifies CASNRAQGAAGELFF. This chain links TRBV9 with TRBJ2-2; TRBD1 agrees at 8 bases. V lost 6 bases to trimming and J lost 6 bases; unmatched junction nucleotides: 10. The CDR3 has 15 residues. The V gene's germline CDR1 is SGDLS and CDR2 YYNGEE.

This clone was counted once. V is TRBV18 and J is TRBJ2-7; D uncertain. Germline V CDR1 and CDR2: KGHSH, LQKENI. CDR3 length equals 13 residues. V was shortened by 5 bases and J by 6 bases, with 14 bases between the two germline ends. CDR3 DNA: TGTGCCAGCTCATCATCGGTGGGATTCGAGCAGTACGTC. Amino acids: CASSSSVGFEQYV.

The chain carries TRBV5-5 and TRBJ1-6; no firm D call. V lost 0 bases to trimming and J lost 7 bases, with 8 bases between them. CDR1 and CDR2 from the germline V gene are SGHKS and YYEKEE (reference sequence). The CDR3 has 14 amino acids. CDR3 sequence (DNA): TGTGCCAGCAGCTTGGAGGGCGACAATTCACCCCTCCACTTT. Translating it yields CASSLEGDNSPLHF.

The genes are TRBV10-3 and TRBJ1-1; D perhaps matches TRBD1 (5 bases). V was trimmed by 1 base and J by 1 base, leaving 7 bases between them. This CDR3 has 14 amino acids. Germline CDR1 ENHRY, CDR2 SYGVKD. In DNA, the CDR3 is TGTGCCATCAGTGAGTGGGGCCAGAACACTGAAGCTTTCTTT. Encoded protein: CAISEWGQNTEAFF.

This chain links TRBV7-9 with TRBJ1-2, with D perhaps matching TRBD1 (5 bases). CDR3 length: 12 amino acids. V dropped 5 bases and J dropped 3 bases, with 7 bases sitting between them. CDR1 is SEHNR, CDR2 FQNEAQ, per germline (reference sequence). The CDR3 DNA is TGTGCCAGCAGCCCGACAGACTATGGCTACACCTTC. It encodes CASSPTDYGYTF.

The chain couples TRBV5-1 to TRBJ1-1; 12 nucleotides match TRBD1. CDR1 and CDR2 (germline): SGHRS, YFSETQ. The CDR3 runs to 16 residues. V shed 2 bases and J 2 bases; nucleotides not matched to a gene: 4. CDR3 protein: CASSFTGQGANTEAFF. In nucleotides, the CDR3 is TGCGCCAGCAGCTTTACGGGACAGGGGGCCAACACTGAAGCTTTCTTT.

This clone was counted between two and nine times. The chain combines TRBV6-6 with TRBJ1-6; D perhaps matches TRBD1 (5 bases). The CDR3 length is 15 residues. CDR1 is MNHNY, CDR2 SVGAGI, per germline (reference sequence). Deletions cut 5 bases from V and 8 bases from J, with 16 bases between. DNA for the CDR3: TGTGCCAGCAGTCGAACCGGGACCGGAGATTCACCCCTCCACTTT. Residues: CASSRTGTGDSPLHF.

V gene TRBV29-1 combines with J gene TRBJ1-2; D is ambiguous. Germline V lookup: CDR1 SQVTM, CDR2 ANQGSEA. The length of the CDR3 is 12 residues. V was pared by 6 bases and J by 8 bases, with 16 bases between. The CDR3 sequence: CSVSTRREGYTF. CDR3 nucleotides: TGCAGCGTCTCGACACGGCGGGAGGGCTACACCTTC.

CDR3 bases: TGTGCCACCAGTGGTTCATACGACAGGGGAGTCGTATACGAGCAGTACGTC. Translating it yields CATSGSYDRGVVYEQYV. V is TRBV24-1 and J is TRBJ2-7, with TRBD1 identical over 8 bases. J gave up 4 bases and V 5 bases, and 15 bases lay outside the gene matches. Germline V CDR1 and CDR2: KGHDR, SFDVKD. The length of the CDR3 is 17 residues.

The chain links TRBV12-3 or TRBV12-4 to TRBJ2-7; 8 bases agree with TRBD1. The CDR3 totals 13 residues. V lost 8 bases and J lost 4; bases outside the gene matches: 7. CDR3 DNA: TGTGCCAGCGGTCCGGACAGGGAATACGAGCAGTACGTC. It translates to CASGPDREYEQYV.

V usage is TRBV3-1 (or the pseudogene TRBV3-2) and J usage is TRBJ1-4; D is unresolved. The CDR3 totals 14 residues. CDR1 and CDR2 from the germline V gene are LGHDT and YNNKEL (reference sequence). Trimming removed 4 bases at V and 7 bases at J, with 13 bases between. CDR3 in amino acids: CASSPYPASEKLFF. The CDR3 DNA reads TGTGCCAGCAGCCCTTATCCGGCGAGTGAAAAACTGTTTTTT.

This rearrangement joins TRBV5-1 to TRBJ2-2; 8 bases match TRBD1. The CDR3 runs 16 residues. V dropped 4 bases and J dropped 9; count of bases not matched to a gene: 14. Per the germline V gene, CDR1 is SGHRS and CDR2 is YFSETQ. CDR3 residues: CASSLLVTGDPRELFF. The CDR3 nucleotides read TGCGCCAGCAGCCTACTTGTGACAGGGGACCCCCGGGAGCTGTTTTTT.

V gene TRBV4-1 combines with J gene TRBJ2-2; possible D gene TRBD2, 5 bases. The CDR3 contains 15 residues. V dropped 5 bases and J dropped 3 bases, with 13 bases sitting between them. CDR1 is MGHRA and CDR2 is YSYEKL in the germline V gene. CDR3 sequence reads: CASSAGAVHTGELFF. CDR3 DNA sequence: TGCGCCAGCAGCGCTGGAGCGGTTCACACCGGGGAGCTGTTTTTT.